These 30 T cell receptor beta chains share one sample of origin, sequenced in a study of blood T cell repertoires in COVID-19. Method: immunoSEQ multiplex PCR; TCRdb's copy keeps in-frame clones and lacks some. The repertoire holds approximately 110,000 clones, with about two thirds as singletons. The sequencing input was peripheral blood. The receptor source for this set is a human donor with acute or convalescent COVID-19. The donor label of this sample is uncertain.

In its sample, this clone was seen a few times. The rearrangement links TRBV2 to TRBJ2-7, with TRBD2 matching over 9 bases. The CDR3 covers 13 residues. The germline V gene has CDR1 SNHLY and CDR2 FYNNEI. V trimming: 7 bases; J trimming: 2 bases; junction bases outside the gene matches: 3. Here the CDR3 reads CASKAGGTYEQYF. CDR3 DNA sequence: TGTGCCAGCAAAGCGGGGGGCACCTACGAGCAGTACTTC.

This chain joins TRBV14 and TRBJ2-3; 12 nucleotides match TRBD2. CDR1 is SGHDN and CDR2 is FVKESK in the germline V gene. The V segment lost 4 bases and the J segment 4 bases; nucleotides outside the gene matches: 3. CDR3 length equals 15 residues. This chain's CDR3 is CASSPPSGGADTQYF. The CDR3 DNA follows: TGTGCCAGCAGCCCACCTAGCGGGGGGGCAGATACGCAGTATTTT.

There are a few counts of this clone. The sample has other DNA sequences that encode this CDR3 too. This rearrangement joins TRBV7-8 to TRBJ2-6; TRBD2 matches at 7 bases. The CDR3 totals 16 residues. Germline loops: CDR1 SGHVS, CDR2 FQNEAQ. Trimming at V came to 1 base and at J to 1 base, leaving 1 base not matched to a gene. Written as DNA, the CDR3 is TGTGCCAGCAGCTTAGGCGGGGGATCTGGGGCCAACGTCCTGACTTTC. Its translation: CASSLGGGSGANVLTF.

This clone was seen repeatedly, ten times or more. The rearrangement uses TRBV4-1 and TRBJ2-5; maybe TRBD2 (5 bases). V lost 4 bases and J lost 5, with 17 bases in between. The CDR3 totals 15 residues. CDR1 and CDR2 from the germline V gene are MGHRA and YSYEKL. In nucleotides, the CDR3 is TGCGCCAGCAGCCCGAGGGATTTCCGATGGGAGACCCAGTACTTC. Translated, it gives CASSPRDFRWETQYF.

The chain joins TRBV7-2 to TRBJ2-3; D ambiguous. The CDR3 totals 14 residues. Trimming took 0 bases from V and 3 from J, leaving 7 bases between them. Germline CDR1 reads SGHTA; CDR2 reads FQGNSA. CDR3 sequence (DNA): TGTGCCAGCAGCTTAGCGGTTGCGACAGATACGCAGTATTTT. Its translation is CASSLAVATDTQYF.

CDR3 region: CAWDPTGFYGYTF. CDR3 in DNA: TGTGCCTGGGACCCAACGGGATTCTATGGCTACACCTTC. V usage is TRBV30 and J usage is TRBJ1-2; D remains ambiguous. V gave up 5 bases and J gave up 4 bases, with 14 bases separating them. CDR1 is GTSNPN, CDR2 SVGIG, per germline (reference sequence). CDR3 length equals 13 residues.

This chain uses TRBV11-3 with TRBJ2-1, with 8 bases lining up with TRBD2. V lost 5 bases and J lost 5; bases outside the gene matches: 8. CDR1 is SGHNT, CDR2 YENEEA, per germline. CDR3 size: 15 residues. The CDR3 reads CASSHTLAANNEQFF. CDR3 nucleotides: TGTGCCAGCAGCCATACACTAGCGGCCAACAATGAGCAGTTCTTC.

The chain joins TRBV6-5 to TRBJ1-4; the match to TRBD1 covers 8 bases. V lost 6 bases and J lost 2; bases outside the gene matches: 5. This CDR3 is built from 15 residues. Germline V gives CDR1 MNHEY, CDR2 SVGAGI. Here the CDR3 DNA reads TGTGCCAGCAGAGATCCAGGGGGCACTAATGAAAAACTGTTTTTT. This encodes CASRDPGGTNEKLFF.

The gene calls are TRBV7-6 and TRBJ2-1; 8 positions match TRBD2. Germline V CDR1 and CDR2: SGHVS, FNYEAQ. There are 14 residues in the CDR3. The trim removed 5 bases at V and 8 bases at J, leaving 8 bases unmatched. In DNA, the CDR3 is TGTGCCAGCAGCCGTGGGACTAGAGGGTATGAGCAGTTCTTC. Translating it yields CASSRGTRGYEQFF.

This clone has at least ten counts. The rearrangement uses TRBV4-1 and TRBJ2-3; TRBD2 is a possible D gene (6 bases). Germline V gene lookup returns CDR1 MGHRA and CDR2 YSYEKL. V shed 2 bases and J shed 7 bases, with 13 bases lying between them. This CDR3 contains 14 residues. The CDR3 region has the DNA TGCGCCAGCAGCCAAAAGGCAGGGACTTATACGCAGTATTTT. Amino acid sequence: CASSQKAGTYTQYF.

This chain uses TRBV13 with TRBJ2-7; 9 positions match TRBD1. The germline CDR1 and CDR2 sequences are PRHDT and FYEKMQ (reference sequence). The CDR3 has 12 residues. The J segment lost 4 bases and the V segment lost 8 bases, leaving 3 bases of the junction unmatched. The CDR3: CASAQGAYEQYF. CDR3 in DNA: TGTGCCAGCGCACAGGGGGCTTACGAGCAGTACTTC. Full variable domain (missing parts from reference TRBV13 and TRBJ2-7): AAGVIQSPRHLIKEKRETATLKCYPIPRHDTVYWYQQGPGQDPQFLISFYEKMQSDKGSIPDRFSAQQFSDYHSELNMSSLELGDSALYFCASAQGAYEQYFGPGTRLTVT.

The J gene is TRBJ2-2, the V gene TRBV19; 7 bases align to TRBD2. From germline, CDR1 is LNHDA and CDR2 SQIVND (reference sequence). There are 17 residues in the CDR3. V shed 6 bases, J shed 0 bases, and the junction held 10 bases outside the gene matches. The CDR3 spells CASRDPSGKTNTGELFF. CDR3 coding DNA: TGTGCCAGTAGAGATCCTAGCGGAAAGACGAACACCGGGGAGCTGTTTTTT.

The rearrangement joins TRBV21-1 to TRBJ2-1; the listed D gene, TRBD2, was not tested against the DNA. TRBV21-1 is a documented pseudogene. The CDR3 has 16 amino acids. CDR3 in amino acids: CASSKGGGHPYNEQFF. CDR3 DNA sequence: TGTGCCAGCAGCAAAGGGGGGGGACACCCATACAATGAGCAGTTCTTC.

This chain connects TRBV15 to TRBJ1-2; D is undetermined. The germline CDR1 and CDR2 sequences are LNHNV and YYDKDF (reference sequence). V lost 1 base and J lost 4, with 13 bases in between. This CDR3 has 15 residues. This chain's CDR3 is CATSRAGAGFYGYTF. In DNA, the CDR3 is TGTGCCACCAGCAGAGCTGGTGCGGGTTTCTATGGCTACACCTTC.

The chain uses TRBV19 and TRBJ1-5; D uncertain. The V and J ends lost 0 bases and 7 bases respectively, with 7 bases between them. The germline V gene encodes CDR1 LNHDA and CDR2 SQIVND (reference sequence). CDR3 size: 13 residues. The CDR3 DNA reads as TGTGCCAGTAGTATAGAGGCCGGGCAGCCCCAGCATTTT. Translation gives CASSIEAGQPQHF. Full variable domain (rest looked up from reference TRBV19 and TRBJ1-5): DGGITQSPKYLFRKEGQNVTLSCEQNLNHDAMYWYRQDPGQGLRLIYYSQIVNDFQKGDIAEGYSVSREKKESFPLTVTSAQKNPTAFYLCASSIEAGQPQHFGDGTRLSIL.

The J gene is TRBJ1-2, the V gene TRBV5-1, with D perhaps matching TRBD1 (6 bases). Germline CDR1 is SGHRS and CDR2 is YFSETQ. The CDR3 consists of 16 residues. V dropped 4 bases and J dropped 4 bases, with 20 bases sitting between them. The CDR3 DNA is TGCGCCAGCAGCGACGGGGGGACGACAGGAGGCTATGGCTACACCTTC. Residues: CASSDGGTTGGYGYTF. The full variable domain, completed using reference TRBV5-1 and TRBJ1-2, is KAGVTQTPRYLIKTRGQQVTLSCSPISGHRSVSWYQQTPGQGLQFLFEYFSETQRNKGNFPGRFSGRQFSNSRSEMNVSTLELGDSALYLCASSDGGTTGGYGYTFGSGTRLTVV.

This clone was counted only a few times. The chain recombines TRBV7-6 with TRBJ2-5; a possible D gene is TRBD1 (6 bases). CDR1 is SGHVS, CDR2 FNYEAQ, per germline. The CDR3 runs to 15 residues. With 1 base removed from V and 3 bases from J, the gap between germline ends came to 12 bases. The CDR3 is CASSLGRTAKETQYF. The CDR3 region has the DNA TGTGCCAGCAGCTTAGGCAGGACAGCGAAAGAGACCCAGTACTTC.

The rearrangement uses TRBV4-2 and TRBJ2-1, with TRBD1 matching 8 bases. The CDR3 spans 16 residues. Trimming cost V 1 base and J 2 bases; bases outside gene matches: 4. Looked up from germline, CDR1 is LGHNA and CDR2 is YNFKEQ. The CDR3 spells CASSQANRGTYNEQFF. Here the CDR3 DNA reads TGTGCCAGCAGCCAAGCTAACAGGGGGACCTACAATGAGCAGTTCTTC.

V is TRBV3-1 (or the pseudogene TRBV3-2) and J is TRBJ1-1, with D maybe TRBD1 (6 bases). This CDR3 comprises 14 residues. V was pared by 7 bases and J by 4 bases, with 16 bases between. The germline V gene has CDR1 LGHDT and CDR2 YNNKEL (reference sequence). In nucleotides, the CDR3 is TGTGCCAGCATCCCTACCACAGGGAGCACTGAAGCTTTCTTT. Translating it yields CASIPTTGSTEAFF.

This rearrangement joins TRBV7-6 to TRBJ2-2; D is unclear. CDR1 SGHVS and CDR2 FNYEAQ come from the germline V gene. This CDR3 region has 14 residues. Trimming took off 6 bases at V and 0 bases at J, with 8 bases between the two ends. For the CDR3, the DNA is TGTGCCAGCAGACAAAATACGAACACCGGGGAGCTGTTTTTT. Amino acids: CASRQNTNTGELFF.

The CDR3 DNA reads as TGTGCCAGCAATAGGGGTTCCACAGATACGCAGTATTTT. It specifies CASNRGSTDTQYF. This chain uses TRBV2 with TRBJ2-3; D is perhaps TRBD1 (5 bases). The ends were cut back, 7 bases at V and 2 bases at J, with 10 bases in the middle. Per the germline V gene, CDR1 is SNHLY and CDR2 is FYNNEI. The length of the CDR3 is 13 residues.

The chain employs TRBV18 and TRBJ2-3; no reliable D call. CDR1 is KGHSH and CDR2 is LQKENI in the germline V gene. CDR3 length: 13 amino acids. V lost 2 bases and J lost 4, with 7 bases in between. The CDR3: CASSPILSDTQYF. The CDR3 nucleotides are TGTGCCAGCTCACCAATCCTCTCAGATACGCAGTATTTT.

This clone was detected a few times. The gene calls are TRBV5-1 and TRBJ1-3, with TRBD1 as a possible D gene (5 bases). V was trimmed by 2 bases and J by 0 bases, leaving 12 bases between them. Germline V gene sequence: CDR1 SGHRS, CDR2 YFSETQ. This CDR3 comprises 16 residues. CDR3 protein: CASSFREGGSGNTIYF. CDR3 in DNA: TGCGCCAGCAGCTTCAGGGAAGGCGGCTCTGGAAACACCATATATTTT.

This chain joins TRBV6-5 and TRBJ1-2, with TRBD1 identical over 7 bases. This CDR3 is built from 14 residues. With V trimmed by 7 bases and J by 3 bases, 8 bases remained unmatched. Germline V gene data show CDR1 as MNHEY and CDR2 as SVGAGI. CDR3 nucleotides: TGTGCCAGCAAAAACAGGGGAAGAGACTATGGCTACACCTTC. It is translated as CASKNRGRDYGYTF.

The chain links TRBV29-1 to TRBJ1-1; D ambiguous. Germline lookup yields CDR1 SQVTM and CDR2 ANQGSEA. There are 13 residues in the CDR3. Trimming shortened V by 4 bases and J by 0 bases, and 9 bases separated the two germline ends. The CDR3 DNA follows: TGCAGCGTTGGTGTGGGCATGAACACTGAAGCTTTCTTT. It specifies CSVGVGMNTEAFF.

This chain joins TRBV6-1 and TRBJ1-2; no reliable D call. Trimming cost V 0 bases and J 4 bases, with 12 bases left between them. The CDR3 contains 15 residues. Germline CDR1 is MNHNS and CDR2 is SASEGT. In nucleotides, the CDR3 is TGTGCCAGCAGTGAAGCGCTAGCAGGCTCCTATGGCTACACCTTC. Residues: CASSEALAGSYGYTF.

This clone was seen more than once but under ten times. J is TRBJ2-3 and V is TRBV7-3; possibly TRBD1 for D (6 bases). Germline assignment: CDR1 SGHTA and CDR2 FQGTGA. The CDR3 sequence is 15 residues long. The V end lost 2 bases, the J end lost 2 bases, and 11 bases lay between the germline ends. As DNA, the CDR3 is TGTGCCAGCAGCTTAGCAGGGGAAACCACAGATACGCAGTATTTT. Protein: CASSLAGETTDTQYF.

This clone was detected only a few times. The chain combines TRBV6-1 with TRBJ1-1; the match to TRBD1 covers 10 bases. This CDR3 spans 15 amino acids. V lost 2 bases and J lost 6; bases outside the gene matches: 6. Germline CDR1 is MNHNS and CDR2 is SASEGT. The CDR3 here is CASSEPGQGTPEAFF. The DNA of the CDR3 is TGTGCCAGCAGTGAACCGGGACAGGGGACGCCTGAAGCTTTCTTT.

This chain joins TRBV29-1 and TRBJ2-1, with TRBD2 matching 14 bases. This CDR3 region has 17 residues. Germline V gene sequence: CDR1 SQVTM, CDR2 ANQGSEA. After removal of 4 bases from V and 8 bases from J, the junction contained 13 bases not matched to a gene. Here the CDR3 DNA reads TGCAGCGTTGCGCTCCGACTAGCGGGGGGGCCTTTGGATGAGCAGTTCTTC. Translated: CSVALRLAGGPLDEQFF.

This clone was recorded once. CDR3 bases: TGTGCCATCAGTGAGTCGATAGTAAGTTTCACTGAAGCTTTCTTT. Amino acids: CAISESIVSFTEAFF. This rearrangement joins TRBV10-3 to TRBJ1-1, with D uncertain. Deletions cut 0 bases from V and 4 bases from J, with 12 bases between. Germline assignment: CDR1 ENHRY and CDR2 SYGVKD. This CDR3 comprises 15 residues.